The clone carrying this T cell receptor beta chain was seen a handful of times. The sample comes from a study of CD8+ T cells in alopecia areata. Trimming cost V 2 bases and J 5 bases; bases outside gene matches: 0. Germline CDR1 KGHSH, CDR2 LQKENI. This CDR3 contains 13 residues. Extraction of RNA preceded its reverse transcription into cDNA, which served as the sequencing template. Sequencing was performed with immunoSEQ multiplex PCR; in TCRdb, only in-frame clones are kept and a portion is missing. Counted here are 150,000 or so clones, more than 40% occurring once; the ten biggest clones make up about 6.4%.

The rearrangement joins TRBV18 to TRBJ2-1; 7 bases are a match to TRBD1. The receptor comes from a human donor with alopecia areata. The specimen was CD4+ T cells sorted from blood. DNA of the CDR3: TGTGCCAGCTCACCAGGACAGGACAATGAGCAGTTCTTC. Translated, it gives CASSPGQDNEQFF.